Given below is one T cell receptor (beta chain) in context. Trimming removed 7 bases from V and 2 bases from J; junction bases left unmatched: 2. This CDR3 spans 14 amino acids. Germline V CDR1 and CDR2: MNHNY, SVGAGI (reference sequence). Some clones are missing from TCRdb's copy, which holds only in-frame ones; the method was immunoSEQ multiplex PCR. The table records about 330,000 clones, more than 75% of them present only once. The data originate from a study of blood T cell repertoires in COVID-19. On the study more broadly: Nucleic acid was either cDNA or gDNA, and it came from T cells, B-cell-depleted T cells, or PBMCs.

The chain employs TRBV6-6 and TRBJ1-3, with 10 positions matching TRBD1. The material sequenced was peripheral blood. This receptor was taken from a woman in her forties or fifties with active or convalescent COVID-19. The CDR3 reads CASKTGGTGNTIYF. CDR3 nucleotide sequence: TGTGCCAGCAAGACAGGGGGCACTGGAAACACCATATATTTT.